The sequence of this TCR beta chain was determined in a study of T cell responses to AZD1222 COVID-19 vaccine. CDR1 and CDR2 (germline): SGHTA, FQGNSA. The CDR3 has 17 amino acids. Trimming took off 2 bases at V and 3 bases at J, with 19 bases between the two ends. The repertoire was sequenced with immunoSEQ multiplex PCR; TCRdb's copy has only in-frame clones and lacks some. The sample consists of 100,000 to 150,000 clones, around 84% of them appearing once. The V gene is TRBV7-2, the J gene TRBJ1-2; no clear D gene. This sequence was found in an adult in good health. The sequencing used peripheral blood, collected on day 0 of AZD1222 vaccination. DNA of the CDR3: TGTGCCAGCAGCTTAAGGCTCCTCGCCGGTGGGGACTATGGCTACACCTTC. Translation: CASSLRLLAGGDYGYTF.